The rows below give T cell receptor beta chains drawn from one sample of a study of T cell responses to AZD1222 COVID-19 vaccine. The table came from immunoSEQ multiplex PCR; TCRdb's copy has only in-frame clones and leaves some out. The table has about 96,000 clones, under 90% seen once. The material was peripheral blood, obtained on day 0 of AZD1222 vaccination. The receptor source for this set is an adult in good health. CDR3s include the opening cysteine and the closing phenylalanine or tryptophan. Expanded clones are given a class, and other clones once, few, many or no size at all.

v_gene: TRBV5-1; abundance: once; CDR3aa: CASSFGTVNEKLFF
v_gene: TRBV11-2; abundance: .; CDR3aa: CASSAYDRQVEEQYF
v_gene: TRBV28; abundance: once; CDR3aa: CASSRRGTVSGNTIYF
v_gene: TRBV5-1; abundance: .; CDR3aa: CASSAPGGRTGELFF
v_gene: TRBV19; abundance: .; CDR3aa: CASSIVGGPIREQYF
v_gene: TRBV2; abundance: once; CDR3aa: CASSEKGLAGAGEQYF
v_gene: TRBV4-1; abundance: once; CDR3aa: CASSQDGDGDYGYTF
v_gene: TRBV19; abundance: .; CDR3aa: CASSIPQGAQRNEQFF
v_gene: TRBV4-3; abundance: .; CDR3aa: CASSQEASYNEQFF
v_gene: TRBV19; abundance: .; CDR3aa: CASSISRGSTYEQYF
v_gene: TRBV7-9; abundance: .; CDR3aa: CASSTTIGGNEQFF
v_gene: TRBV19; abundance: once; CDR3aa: CASSTSGRQVTGELFF
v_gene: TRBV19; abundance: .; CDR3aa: CASSPTGGRGNTEAFF
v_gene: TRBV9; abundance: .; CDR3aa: CASSVGPAGNYGYTF
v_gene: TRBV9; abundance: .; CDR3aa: CASSSRLAGGGPSTDTQYF
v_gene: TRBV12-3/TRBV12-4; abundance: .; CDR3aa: CARRGQYEQYF
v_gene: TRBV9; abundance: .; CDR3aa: CASSVEPTNEKLFF
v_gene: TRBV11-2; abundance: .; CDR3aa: CASSPFPTGNTEAFF
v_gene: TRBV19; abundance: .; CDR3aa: CASSGYNQPQHF
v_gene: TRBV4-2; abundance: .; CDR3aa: CASSQEGQGNEKLFF
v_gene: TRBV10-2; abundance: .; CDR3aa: CASSESGGGTEAFF
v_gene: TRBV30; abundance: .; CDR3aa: CAWSGGTASNQPQHF
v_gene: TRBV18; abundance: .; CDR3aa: CASSPPGGRDEQFF
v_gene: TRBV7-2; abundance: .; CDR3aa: CASSPGKPANEVFF
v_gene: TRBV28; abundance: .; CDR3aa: CASSSGSSGANVLTF
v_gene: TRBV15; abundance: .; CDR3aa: CATSRRAGGRTDTQYF
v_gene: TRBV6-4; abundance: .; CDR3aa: CASSPPGQENTGELFF
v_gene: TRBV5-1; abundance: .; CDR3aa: CASRGTSGYTGELFF
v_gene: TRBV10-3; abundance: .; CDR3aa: CAIRGTAQFSYEQYF
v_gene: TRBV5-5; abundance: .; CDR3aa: CASTRNTYEQYF
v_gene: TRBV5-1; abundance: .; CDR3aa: CASSLVQGSYEQYF
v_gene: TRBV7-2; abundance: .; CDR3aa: CASSWTSGTTDTQYF
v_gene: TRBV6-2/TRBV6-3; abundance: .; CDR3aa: CASSPQKYEQYF
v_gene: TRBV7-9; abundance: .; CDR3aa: CASSLAISGNTIYF
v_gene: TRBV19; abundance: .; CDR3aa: CASSIRDRGTEQYF
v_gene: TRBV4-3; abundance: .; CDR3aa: CASSQENGFTGNTIYF
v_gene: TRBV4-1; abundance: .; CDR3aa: CASSQVLGNSNQPQHF